This TCR beta chain was captured in a study of shared clonotypes between healthy human individuals. V dropped 0 bases and J dropped 0 bases, with 9 bases sitting between them. CDR1 is GTSNPN, CDR2 SVGIG, per germline (reference sequence). The CDR3 spans 14 residues. Repertoires were generated with immunoSEQ multiplex PCR, while TCRdb's copy carries only in-frame clones and drops some. The profile shows approximately 2,000,000 clones, just under 95% of them singletons. The sequence was obtained from a man younger than 30 in good health. Some clones in this sample may be carry-over from other donors' samples. The rearrangement uses TRBV30 and TRBJ2-7, with D possibly TRBD2 on 5 matching bases. Sequenced sample: naive CD4+ T cells from PBMCs. Subset here: CD45RA+ positively selected. The CDR3 DNA sequence: TGTGCCTGGAGTGTATGGGCGGGCTCCTACGAGCAGTACTTC. Translated: CAWSVWAGSYEQYF.